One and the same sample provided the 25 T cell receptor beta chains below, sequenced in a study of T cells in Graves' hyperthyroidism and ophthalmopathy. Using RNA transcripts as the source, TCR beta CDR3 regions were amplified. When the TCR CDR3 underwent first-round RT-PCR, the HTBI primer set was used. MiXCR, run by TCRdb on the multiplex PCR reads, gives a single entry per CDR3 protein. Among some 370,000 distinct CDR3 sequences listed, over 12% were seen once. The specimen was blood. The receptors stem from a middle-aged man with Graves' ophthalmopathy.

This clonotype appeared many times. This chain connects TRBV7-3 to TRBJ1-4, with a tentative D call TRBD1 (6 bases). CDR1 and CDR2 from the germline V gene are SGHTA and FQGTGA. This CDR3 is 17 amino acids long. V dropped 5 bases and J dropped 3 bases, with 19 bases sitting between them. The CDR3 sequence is CASSVGTGLQANEKLFF. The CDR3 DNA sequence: TGTGCCAGCAGCGTGGGAACAGGGTTACAGGCTAATGAAAAACTGTTTTTT. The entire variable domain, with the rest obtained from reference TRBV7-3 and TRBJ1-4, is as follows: GAGVSQTPSNKVTEKGKYVELRCDPISGHTALYWYRQSLGQGPEFLIYFQGTGAADDSGLPNDRFFAVRPEGSVSTLKIQRTERGDSAVYLCASSVGTGLQANEKLFFGSGTQLSVL.

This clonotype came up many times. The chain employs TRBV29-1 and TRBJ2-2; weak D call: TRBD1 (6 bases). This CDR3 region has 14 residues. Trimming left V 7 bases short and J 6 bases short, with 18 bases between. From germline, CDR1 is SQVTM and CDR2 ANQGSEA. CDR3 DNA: TGCAGCGGAAGGCAGGGGCCACAGGCCGGGGAGCTGTTTTTT. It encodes CSGRQGPQAGELFF.

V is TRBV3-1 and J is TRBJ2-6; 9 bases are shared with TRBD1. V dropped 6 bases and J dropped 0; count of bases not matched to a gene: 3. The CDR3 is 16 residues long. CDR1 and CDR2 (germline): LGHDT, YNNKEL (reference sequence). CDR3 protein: CASRPTGGSGANVLTF. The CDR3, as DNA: TGTGCCAGCAGACCGACAGGGGGCTCTGGGGCCAACGTCCTGACTTTC.

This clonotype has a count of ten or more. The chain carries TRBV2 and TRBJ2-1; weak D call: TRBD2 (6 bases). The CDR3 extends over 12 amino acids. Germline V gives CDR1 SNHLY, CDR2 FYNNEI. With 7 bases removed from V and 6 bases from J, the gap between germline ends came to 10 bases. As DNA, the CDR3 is TGTGCCAGCAAATCGCGGGGCAATGAGCAGTTCTTC. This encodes CASKSRGNEQFF.

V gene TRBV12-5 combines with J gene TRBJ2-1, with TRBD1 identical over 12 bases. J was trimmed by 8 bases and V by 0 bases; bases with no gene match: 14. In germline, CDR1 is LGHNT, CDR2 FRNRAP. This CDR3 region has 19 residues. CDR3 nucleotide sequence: TGTGCTAGTGGTTTGGTACGCCCTCCGGGACAGGGGGCCCTCGATGAGCAGTTCTTC. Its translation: CASGLVRPPGQGALDEQFF.

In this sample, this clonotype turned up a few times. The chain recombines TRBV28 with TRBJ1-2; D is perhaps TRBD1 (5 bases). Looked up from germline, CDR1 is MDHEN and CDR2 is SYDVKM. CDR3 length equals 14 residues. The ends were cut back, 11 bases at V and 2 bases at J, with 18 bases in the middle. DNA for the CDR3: TGTGCCGTAGAACAGGATAACCAAAACTATGGCTACACCTTC. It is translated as CAVEQDNQNYGYTF.

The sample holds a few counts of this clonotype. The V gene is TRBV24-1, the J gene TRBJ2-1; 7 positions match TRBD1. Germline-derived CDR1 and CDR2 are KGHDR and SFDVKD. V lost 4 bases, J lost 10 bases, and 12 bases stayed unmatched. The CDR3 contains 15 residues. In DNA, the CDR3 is TGTGCCACCAGTGAGAGCAGGGGGTTCTCTTTAGAGCAGTTCTTC. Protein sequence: CATSESRGFSLEQFF.

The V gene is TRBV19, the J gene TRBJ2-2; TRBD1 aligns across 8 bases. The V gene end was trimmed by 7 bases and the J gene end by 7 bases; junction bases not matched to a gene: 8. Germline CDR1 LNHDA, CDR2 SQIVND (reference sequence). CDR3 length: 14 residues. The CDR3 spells CASNDRGGGGELFF. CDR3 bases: TGTGCCAGTAATGACAGGGGCGGTGGCGGGGAGCTGTTTTTT.

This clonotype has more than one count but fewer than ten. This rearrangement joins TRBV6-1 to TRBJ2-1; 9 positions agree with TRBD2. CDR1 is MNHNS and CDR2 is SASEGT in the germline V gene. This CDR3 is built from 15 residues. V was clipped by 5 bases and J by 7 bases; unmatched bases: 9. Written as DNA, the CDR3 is TGTGCCAGCAGTTCGACTAGCGGACTGCGGAATGAGCAGTTCTTC. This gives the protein CASSSTSGLRNEQFF.

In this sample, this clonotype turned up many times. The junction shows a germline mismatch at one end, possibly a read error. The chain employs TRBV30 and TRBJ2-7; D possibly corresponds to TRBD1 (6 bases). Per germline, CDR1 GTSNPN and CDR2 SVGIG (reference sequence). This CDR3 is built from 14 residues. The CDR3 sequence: CAGSGWGLFNEQYF. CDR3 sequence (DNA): TGTGCCGGGAGTGGGTGGGGGCTATTCAACGAGCAGTACTTC.

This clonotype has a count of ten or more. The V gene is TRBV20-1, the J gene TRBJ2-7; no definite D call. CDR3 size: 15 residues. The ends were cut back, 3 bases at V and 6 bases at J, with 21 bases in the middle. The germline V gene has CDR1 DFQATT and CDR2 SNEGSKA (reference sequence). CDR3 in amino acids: CSARAGSNRHGEQYF. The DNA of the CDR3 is TGCAGTGCTAGGGCTGGGTCGAACCGGCATGGCGAGCAGTACTTC.

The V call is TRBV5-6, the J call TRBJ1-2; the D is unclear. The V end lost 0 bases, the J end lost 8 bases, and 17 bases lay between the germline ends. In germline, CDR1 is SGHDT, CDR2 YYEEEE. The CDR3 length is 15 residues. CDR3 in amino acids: CASSLAPTLKGGYTF. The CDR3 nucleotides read TGTGCCAGCAGCTTGGCCCCGACACTCAAAGGGGGCTACACCTTC.

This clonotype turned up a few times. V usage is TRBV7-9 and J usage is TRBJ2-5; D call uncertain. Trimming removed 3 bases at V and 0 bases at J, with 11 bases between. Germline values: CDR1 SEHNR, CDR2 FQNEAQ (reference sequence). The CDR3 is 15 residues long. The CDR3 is CASSFKGVDQETQYF. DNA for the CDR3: TGTGCCAGCAGCTTCAAAGGTGTGGACCAAGAGACCCAGTACTTC.

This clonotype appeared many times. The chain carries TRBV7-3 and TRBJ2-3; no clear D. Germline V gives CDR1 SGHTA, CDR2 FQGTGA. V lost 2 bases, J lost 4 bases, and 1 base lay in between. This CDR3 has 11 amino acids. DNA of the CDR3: TGTGCCAGCAGCTTATCAGATACGCAGTATTTT. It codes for CASSLSDTQYF.

The CDR3 protein is CATRQSGNEKLFF. CDR3 DNA sequence: TGTGCCACACGACAGAGTGGTAATGAAAAACTGTTTTTT. V is TRBV19 and J is TRBJ1-4, with D possibly matching TRBD1 (5 bases). V lost 10 bases and J 4 bases, leaving 13 bases between the germline ends. In germline, CDR1 is LNHDA, CDR2 SQIVND (reference sequence). The CDR3 totals 13 residues.

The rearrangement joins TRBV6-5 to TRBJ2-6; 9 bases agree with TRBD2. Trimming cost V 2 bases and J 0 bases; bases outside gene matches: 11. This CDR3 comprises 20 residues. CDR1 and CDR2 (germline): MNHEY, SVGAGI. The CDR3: CASSYESSGKPTSGANVLTF. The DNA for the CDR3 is TGTGCCAGCAGTTACGAGTCTAGCGGGAAACCTACCTCTGGGGCCAACGTCCTGACTTTC.

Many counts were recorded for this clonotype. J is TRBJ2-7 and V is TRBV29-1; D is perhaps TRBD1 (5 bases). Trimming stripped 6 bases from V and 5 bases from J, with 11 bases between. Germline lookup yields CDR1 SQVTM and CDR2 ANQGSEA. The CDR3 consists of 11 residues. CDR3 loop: CSVGQGHEQYF. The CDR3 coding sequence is TGCAGCGTAGGGCAGGGCCACGAGCAGTACTTC.

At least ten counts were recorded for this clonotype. CDR3 residues: CASSRTTSGSYEQYF. Here the CDR3 DNA reads TGTGCCAGCAGCAGGACGACTAGCGGCTCCTACGAGCAGTACTTC. J is TRBJ2-7 and V is TRBV7-3; 9 positions match TRBD2. The J segment lost 0 bases and the V segment lost 5 bases, leaving 5 bases of the junction unmatched. Germline CDR1 is SGHTA and CDR2 is FQGTGA. The length of the CDR3 is 15 residues.

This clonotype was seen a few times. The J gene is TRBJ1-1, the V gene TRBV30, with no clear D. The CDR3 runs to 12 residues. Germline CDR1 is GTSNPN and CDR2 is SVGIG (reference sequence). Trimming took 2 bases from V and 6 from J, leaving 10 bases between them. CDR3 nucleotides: TGTGCCTGGAGTCCGGACGGGGCTGAAGCTTTCTTT. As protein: CAWSPDGAEAFF.

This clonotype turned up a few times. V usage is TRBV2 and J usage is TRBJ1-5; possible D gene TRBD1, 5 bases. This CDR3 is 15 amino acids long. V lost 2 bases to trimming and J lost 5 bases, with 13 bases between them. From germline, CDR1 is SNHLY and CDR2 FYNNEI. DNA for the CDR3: TGTGCCAGCAGTGAACAGGGTTCCCGCCATCAGCCCCAGCATTTT. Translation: CASSEQGSRHQPQHF.

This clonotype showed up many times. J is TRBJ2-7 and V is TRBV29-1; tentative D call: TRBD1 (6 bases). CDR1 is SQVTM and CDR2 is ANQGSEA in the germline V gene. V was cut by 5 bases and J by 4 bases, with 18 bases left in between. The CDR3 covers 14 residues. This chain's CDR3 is CSVHTGHGPYEQYF. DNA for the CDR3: TGCAGCGTTCACACAGGGCACGGTCCGTACGAGCAGTACTTC.

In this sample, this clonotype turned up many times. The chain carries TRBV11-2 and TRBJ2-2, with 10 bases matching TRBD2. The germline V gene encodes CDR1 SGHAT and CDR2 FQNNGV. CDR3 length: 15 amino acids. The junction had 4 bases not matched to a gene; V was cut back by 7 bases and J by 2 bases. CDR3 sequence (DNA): TGTGCCAGCACCGGACTAGCGGTAAACACCGGGGAGCTGTTTTTT. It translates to CASTGLAVNTGELFF. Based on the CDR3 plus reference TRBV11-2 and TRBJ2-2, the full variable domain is EAGVAQSPRYKIIEKRQSVAFWCNPISGHATLYWYQQILGQGPKLLIQFQNNGVVDDSQLPKDRFSAERLKGVDSTLKIQPAKLEDSAVYLCASTGLAVNTGELFFGEGSRLTVL.

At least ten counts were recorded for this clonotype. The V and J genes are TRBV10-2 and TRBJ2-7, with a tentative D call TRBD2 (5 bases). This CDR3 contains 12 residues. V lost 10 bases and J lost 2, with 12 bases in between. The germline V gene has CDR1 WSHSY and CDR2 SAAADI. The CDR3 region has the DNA TGCGCCACCGCATCGGGGACCTACGAGCAGTACTTC. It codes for CATASGTYEQYF.

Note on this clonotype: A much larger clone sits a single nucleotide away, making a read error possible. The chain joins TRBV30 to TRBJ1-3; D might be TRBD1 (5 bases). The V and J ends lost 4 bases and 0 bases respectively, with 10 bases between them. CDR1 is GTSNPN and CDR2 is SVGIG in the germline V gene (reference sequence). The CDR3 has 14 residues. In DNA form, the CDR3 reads TGTGCCTGGATAGGGACTGTCTCTGGAAACACCATATATTTT. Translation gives CAWIGTVSGNTIYF.

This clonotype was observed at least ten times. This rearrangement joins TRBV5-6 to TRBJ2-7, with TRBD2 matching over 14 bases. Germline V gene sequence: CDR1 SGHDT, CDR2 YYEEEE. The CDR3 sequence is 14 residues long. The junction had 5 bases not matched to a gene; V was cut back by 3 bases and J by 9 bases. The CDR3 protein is CASSSGLAGGTQYF. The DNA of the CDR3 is TGTGCCAGCAGCTCTGGACTAGCGGGAGGAACGCAGTACTTC.